This TCR beta chain was captured in a study of blood T cell repertoires in COVID-19. Whole-study context: The analysed material was cDNA or gDNA that came from T cells, B-cell-depleted T cells, or PBMCs.

Looked up from germline, CDR1 is MDHEN and CDR2 is SYDVKM. This CDR3 contains 15 residues. V trimming: 5 bases; J trimming: 7 bases; junction bases outside the gene matches: 8. The repertoire was sequenced with immunoSEQ multiplex PCR; TCRdb's copy has only in-frame clones and lacks some. This table has around 150,000 clones, roughly 84% appearing once. The rearrangement links TRBV28 to TRBJ1-6, with 7 nucleotides matching TRBD1. Sample: peripheral blood. The TCR sequence derives from an older woman with acute or convalescent COVID-19. The CDR3 DNA reads TGTGCCAGCAGTACCCACGTCAGGGGGAATTCACCCCTCCACTTT. Translated: CASSTHVRGNSPLHF. The full variable domain, completed using reference TRBV28 and TRBJ1-6, is DVKVTQSSRYLVKRTGEKVFLECVQDMDHENMFWYRQDPGLGLRLIYFSYDVKMKEKGDIPEGYSVSREKKERFSLILESASTNQTSMYLCASSTHVRGNSPLHFGNGTRLTVT.